These 25 T cell receptor beta chains originate from one sample sequenced in a study of CD4 T cells in relation to SARS-CoV-2 and coronaviruses. The repertoire was sequenced with immunoSEQ multiplex PCR; TCRdb's copy has only in-frame clones and lacks some. The table has tens of thousands of clones, roughly 73% seen once. CD4+ T cells from unexposed donors were obtained before the COVID-19 pandemic (2011-2018). After nine to ten days of culture, CD4+ T cells were isolated. The antigens of these receptors remain unknown. Sequenced sample: CD4+ T cells from PBMCs, cultured in vitro. These receptors were obtained from a human donor in good health.

The rearrangement joins TRBV2 to TRBJ1-1; tentative D call: TRBD1 (5 bases). CDR1 is SNHLY and CDR2 is FYNNEI in the germline V gene. This CDR3 is 14 amino acids long. V lost 3 bases to trimming and J lost 1 base, with 9 bases between them. The DNA of the CDR3 is TGTGCCAGCAGTGACGGGACCTGGAACACTGAAGCTTTCTTT. The encoded protein is CASSDGTWNTEAFF.

This chain connects TRBV28 to TRBJ2-4; the D gene is possibly TRBD1 (5 bases). The CDR3 covers 13 residues. CDR1 MDHEN and CDR2 SYDVKM come from the germline V gene. The germline V and J ends were trimmed by 5 bases and 0 bases, with 5 bases remaining between them. The CDR3 spells CASSQGAKNIQYF. The CDR3 DNA sequence: TGTGCCAGCAGTCAGGGAGCCAAAAACATTCAGTACTTC.

V gene TRBV4-1 combines with J gene TRBJ1-4; D gene uncertain. Trimming took 1 base from V and 5 from J, leaving 8 bases between them. CDR1 is MGHRA, CDR2 YSYEKL, per germline. This CDR3 is 14 amino acids long. CDR3 in amino acids: CASSQVYGNEKLFF. CDR3 DNA: TGCGCCAGCAGCCAAGTGTACGGAAATGAAAAACTGTTTTTT.

The rearrangement uses TRBV6-6 and TRBJ1-1; 9 bases map to TRBD1. This CDR3 comprises 14 residues. In germline, CDR1 is MNHNY, CDR2 SVGAGI (reference sequence). Unmatched junction bases numbered 6, after V lost 5 bases and J lost 5 bases. CDR3: CASSLGTGTTEAFF. The DNA of the CDR3 is TGTGCCAGCAGTCTTGGGACAGGGACGACTGAAGCTTTCTTT.

This clone was counted a single time. The gene calls are TRBV15 and TRBJ1-4; 8 nucleotides match TRBD1. Germline V gene data show CDR1 as LNHNV and CDR2 as YYDKDF (reference sequence). This CDR3 spans 18 amino acids. The ends lost 3 bases at V and 3 bases at J; junction bases unmatched: 12. The CDR3 loop reads CATSRARGQGDSNEKLFF. As DNA, the CDR3 is TGTGCCACCAGCAGGGCCCGAGGACAGGGAGATTCTAATGAAAAACTGTTTTTT.

The V gene is TRBV18, the J gene TRBJ2-2, with D unresolved. CDR3 length: 14 amino acids. V lost 8 bases and J lost 1, with 11 bases in between. The germline V gene has CDR1 KGHSH and CDR2 LQKENI. CDR3 residues: CASTLQGNTGELFF. The CDR3 region has the DNA TGTGCCAGCACTTTACAAGGGAACACCGGGGAGCTGTTTTTT.

The chain links TRBV18 to TRBJ2-7; D remains unclear. The CDR3 totals 13 residues. Germline CDR1 is KGHSH and CDR2 is LQKENI. Deletions cut 2 bases from V and 3 bases from J, with 8 bases between. CDR3 in amino acids: CASSPATHYEQYF. DNA for the CDR3: TGTGCCAGCTCACCAGCGACCCACTACGAGCAGTACTTC.

V and J are TRBV2 and TRBJ2-7, with D unresolved. Looked up from germline, CDR1 is SNHLY and CDR2 is FYNNEI. The V end was cut by 2 bases, the J end by 1 base, with 3 bases between. The CDR3 sequence is 12 residues long. In nucleotides, the CDR3 is TGTGCCAGCAGTGAACTGTCCTACGAGCAGTACTTC. Translation: CASSELSYEQYF.

The rearrangement uses TRBV6-1 and TRBJ2-1; D is undetermined. CDR1 and CDR2 from the germline V gene are MNHNS and SASEGT. The V gene lost 0 bases and the J gene lost 4 bases, with 4 bases spanning the gap. This CDR3 is built from 13 residues. The CDR3 bases are TGTGCCAGCAGTGAAGCTCAGTACAATGAGCAGTTCTTC. Its translation: CASSEAQYNEQFF.

CDR3 residues: CASSLEGGNTGELFF. DNA for the CDR3: TGTGCCAGCAGCTTAGAGGGGGGGAACACCGGGGAGCTGTTTTTT. The chain joins TRBV7-7 to TRBJ2-2; D may correspond to TRBD1 or TRBD2 (6 bases each). The CDR3 runs to 15 residues. The germline gives CDR1 SSHAT, CDR2 FNYEAQ (reference sequence). Trimming took off 1 base at V and 1 base at J, with 7 bases between the two ends. Full variable domain (outside the CDR3, taken from reference TRBV7-7 and TRBJ2-2): GAGVSQSPRYKVTKRGQDVTLRCDPISSHATLYWYQQALGQGPEFLTYFNYEAQPDKSGLPSDRFSAERPEGSISTLTIQRTEQRDSAMYRCASSLEGGNTGELFFGEGSRLTVL.

This chain connects TRBV3-1 (or the pseudogene TRBV3-2) to TRBJ2-5; D unresolved. The CDR3 has 14 amino acids. Germline loops: CDR1 LGHDT, CDR2 YNNKEL (reference sequence). Trimming cost V 0 bases and J 4 bases, with 9 bases left between them. The CDR3 DNA is TGTGCCAGCAGCCAAGAGGGCAGGACAGAGACCCAGTACTTC. Its protein product is CASSQEGRTETQYF.

The chain combines TRBV5-5 with TRBJ1-6; possibly TRBD1 for D (5 bases). Germline CDR1 is SGHKS and CDR2 is YYEKEE (reference sequence). V lost 0 bases and J lost 10, with 11 bases in between. The CDR3 loop spans 14 amino acids. CDR3 DNA sequence: TGTGCCAGCAGCTTGGAGGCAGGGTTGTCACCCCTCCACTTT. Translation: CASSLEAGLSPLHF.

The V call is TRBV10-1, the J call TRBJ2-1, with TRBD2 matching over 10 bases. The V segment lost 7 bases and the J segment 6 bases; nucleotides outside the gene matches: 3. Looked up from germline, CDR1 is WNHNN and CDR2 is SYGVQD (reference sequence). The length of the CDR3 is 13 residues. The CDR3 protein is CASTASGSNEQFF. Written as DNA, the CDR3 is TGCGCCAGCACAGCTAGCGGGAGCAATGAGCAGTTCTTC.

The rearrangement joins TRBV12-3 or TRBV12-4 to TRBJ2-1; D not certain. This CDR3 is 12 amino acids long. V lost 7 bases and J 8 bases, leaving 12 bases between the germline ends. Here the CDR3 reads CASTSQVYEQFF. The CDR3 DNA is TGTGCCAGCACCTCCCAAGTCTATGAGCAGTTCTTC.

The V gene is TRBV4-1, the J gene TRBJ2-2; 7 bases line up with TRBD1. Looked up from germline, CDR1 is MGHRA and CDR2 is YSYEKL. The V and J ends lost 3 bases and 4 bases, in that order; junction bases with no gene match: 5. The length of the CDR3 is 15 residues. The CDR3: CASSQGTATTGELFF. The CDR3 DNA sequence: TGCGCCAGCAGCCAGGGGACAGCTACCACCGGGGAGCTGTTTTTT.

V gene TRBV19 combines with J gene TRBJ1-2, with D perhaps TRBD1 (6 bases). CDR3 length: 14 amino acids. Trimming shortened V by 5 bases and J by 4 bases, and 14 bases separated the two germline ends. Germline V gives CDR1 LNHDA, CDR2 SQIVND (reference sequence). The CDR3 loop is CASSGRGAFYGYTF. CDR3 in DNA: TGTGCCAGTAGTGGCCGGGGGGCCTTCTATGGCTACACCTTC.

This clone was found once. The chain is built from TRBV27 and TRBJ2-7, with a tentative D call TRBD2 (5 bases). This CDR3 is built from 15 residues. In germline, CDR1 is MNHEY, CDR2 SMNVEV (reference sequence). Trimming took 2 bases from V and 2 from J, leaving 13 bases between them. The CDR3 reads CASSLTMGAAYEQYF. Here the CDR3 DNA reads TGTGCCAGCAGTTTAACCATGGGAGCGGCCTACGAGCAGTACTTC.

V usage is TRBV6-6 and J usage is TRBJ2-7; maybe TRBD1 (6 bases). The V gene's germline CDR1 is MNHNY and CDR2 SVGAGI (reference sequence). The ends were cut back, 0 bases at V and 3 bases at J, with 12 bases in the middle. CDR3 length: 15 residues. The CDR3 DNA reads as TGTGCCAGCAGTTACTCGGAGGCCAGGGGCTACGAGCAGTACTTC. Its protein product is CASSYSEARGYEQYF.

The rearrangement uses TRBV3-1 (or the pseudogene TRBV3-2) and TRBJ1-6, with D possibly being TRBD1 (5 bases). Trimming pared 1 base from V and 10 bases from J, leaving 14 bases between. CDR1 and CDR2 (germline): LGHDT, YNNKEL (reference sequence). The CDR3 spans 15 residues. CDR3 sequence (DNA): TGTGCCAGCAGCCAAGTACACAGGACTGGGTCACCCCTCCACTTT. The encoded protein is CASSQVHRTGSPLHF.

The chain joins TRBV3-1 (or the pseudogene TRBV3-2) to TRBJ2-5; 15 bases are a match to TRBD2. The germline V gene has CDR1 LGHDT and CDR2 YNNKEL (reference sequence). This CDR3 spans 18 amino acids. V was clipped by 0 bases and J by 5 bases; unmatched bases: 7. The CDR3 spells CASSQERGLAGGVETQYF. The CDR3 DNA reads as TGTGCCAGCAGCCAAGAAAGGGGACTAGCGGGAGGTGTTGAGACCCAGTACTTC.

The chain is built from TRBV6-4 and TRBJ2-1, with D tentatively TRBD1 (6 bases). Trimming removed 2 bases from V and 3 bases from J, with 11 bases in between. Germline V lookup: CDR1 MRHNA, CDR2 SNTAGT. The CDR3 extends over 15 amino acids. CDR3 sequence: CASSDGIGGYNEQFF. CDR3 coding DNA: TGTGCCAGCAGTGACGGGATAGGGGGCTACAATGAGCAGTTCTTC.

This chain uses TRBV5-1 with TRBJ2-2, with TRBD1 as a possible D gene (5 bases). V was trimmed by 3 bases and J by 4 bases, leaving 13 bases between them. This CDR3 is built from 15 residues. Germline-derived CDR1 and CDR2 are SGHRS and YFSETQ. The DNA for the CDR3 is TGCGCCAGCAGCTCGGCAGGGAAGGGCACCGGGGAGCTGTTTTTT. Translation gives CASSSAGKGTGELFF.

The V call is TRBV19, the J call TRBJ2-1; 7 positions agree with TRBD1. The junction had 10 bases not matched to a gene; V was cut back by 0 bases and J by 2 bases. CDR1 is LNHDA and CDR2 is SQIVND in the germline V gene (reference sequence). This CDR3 is 18 amino acids long. In DNA form, the CDR3 reads TGTGCCAGTAGTATAGACCCTCCCCGGGACAGACCCTACAATGAGCAGTTCTTC. This codes for CASSIDPPRDRPYNEQFF. The full variable domain, completed using reference TRBV19 and TRBJ2-1, is DGGITQSPKYLFRKEGQNVTLSCEQNLNHDAMYWYRQDPGQGLRLIYYSQIVNDFQKGDIAEGYSVSREKKESFPLTVTSAQKNPTAFYLCASSIDPPRDRPYNEQFFGPGTRLTVL.

The chain uses TRBV12-3 or TRBV12-4 and TRBJ1-5; tentatively, D is TRBD1 (6 bases). This CDR3 is built from 13 residues. V dropped 6 bases and J dropped 3 bases, with 9 bases sitting between them. CDR3: CASRGQPNQPQHF. CDR3 DNA: TGTGCCAGCAGGGGACAACCCAATCAGCCCCAGCATTTT.

The chain carries TRBV9 and TRBJ2-2; 8 bases are a match to TRBD1. In germline, CDR1 is SGDLS, CDR2 YYNGEE. This CDR3 region has 14 residues. Trimming took 6 bases from V and 4 from J; bases not matched to a gene: 5. This chain's CDR3 is CASTRQGITGELFF. DNA of the CDR3: TGTGCCAGCACCCGACAGGGGATCACCGGGGAGCTGTTTTTT.